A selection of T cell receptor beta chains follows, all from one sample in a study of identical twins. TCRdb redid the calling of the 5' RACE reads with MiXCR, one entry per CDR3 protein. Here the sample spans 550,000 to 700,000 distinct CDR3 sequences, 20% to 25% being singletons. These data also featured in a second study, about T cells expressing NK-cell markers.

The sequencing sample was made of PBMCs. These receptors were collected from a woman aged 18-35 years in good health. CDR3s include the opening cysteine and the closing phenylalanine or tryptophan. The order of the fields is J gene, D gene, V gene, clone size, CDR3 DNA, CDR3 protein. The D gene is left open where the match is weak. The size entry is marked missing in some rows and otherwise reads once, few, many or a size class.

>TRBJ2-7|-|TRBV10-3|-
TGTGCCATCAGTGCTCAGACGGGGAGCGAGCAGTACTTC
CAISAQTGSEQYF
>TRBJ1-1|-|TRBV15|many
TGTGCCACCAGCAGAGATCGGGGTTCGACTGAAGCTTTCTTT
CATSRDRGSTEAFF
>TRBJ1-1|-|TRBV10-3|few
TGTGCCATCAGTGAGTCGCAGGACCGCCTCCGCACTGAAGCTTTCTTT
CAISESQDRLRTEAFF
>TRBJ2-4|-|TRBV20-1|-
TGCAGTGCTCCGAGTCTAGAAAACATTCAGTACTTC
CSAPSLENIQYF
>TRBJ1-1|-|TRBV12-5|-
TGTGCTAGTGGGGGGGCTATTACTGAAGCTTTCTTT
CASGGAITEAFF
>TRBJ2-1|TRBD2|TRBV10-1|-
TGCGCCAGCGTAACCGGGACTAGCGATGGTCCGAGGTCGGATGGGTACAATGAGCAGTTCTTC
CASVTGTSDGPRSDGYNEQFF
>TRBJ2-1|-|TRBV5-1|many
TGCGCCAGCAGCTTACTTGTCGGGACTCCGGACAATGAGCAGTTCTTC
CASSLLVGTPDNEQFF
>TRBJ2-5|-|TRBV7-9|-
TGTGCCAGCAGCGGGGGACCCCTGATAAGACAAGAGACCCAGTACTTC
CASSGGPLIRQETQYF
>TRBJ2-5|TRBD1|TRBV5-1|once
TGCGCCAGCAGCAAGAGGACAGGGGGCGCAGAGACCCAGTACTTC
CASSKRTGGAETQYF
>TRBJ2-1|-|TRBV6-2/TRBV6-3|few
TGTGCCAGCAGTGACGGGGGAGAGCAGTTCTTC
CASSDGGEQFF
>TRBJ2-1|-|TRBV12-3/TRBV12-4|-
TGTGTCAGCAGGAAAAGAGGCGATGAGCAGTTCTTC
CVSRKRGDEQFF
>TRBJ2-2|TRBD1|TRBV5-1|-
TGCGCCAGCAGCGCCCGACAGGGGAACACCGGGGAGCTGTTTTTT
CASSARQGNTGELFF
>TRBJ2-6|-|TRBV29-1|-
TGCAGCGTTCTTCTCAGGACGGGGGCCAACGTCCTGACTTTC
CSVLLRTGANVLTF
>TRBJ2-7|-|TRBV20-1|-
TGCAGTGCTAGTCCGGGGGGCAGGTACGAGCAGTACTTC
CSASPGGRYEQYF
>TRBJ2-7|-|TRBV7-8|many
TGTGCCAGCAGCTTAGTCCCAGACTACGAGCAGTACTTC
CASSLVPDYEQYF
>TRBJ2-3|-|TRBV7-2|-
TGTGCCAGCCAACGCGGAAGCACAGATACGCAGTATTTT
CASQRGSTDTQYF
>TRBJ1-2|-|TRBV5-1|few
TGCGCCAGCAGCTTGGACGCCCGGGAAGGAAGCTATGGCTACACCTTC
CASSLDAREGSYGYTF
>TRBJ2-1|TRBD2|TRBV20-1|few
TGCAGTGCTGCTCCGAGCGGGATATTCTACAATGAGCAGTTCTTC
CSAAPSGIFYNEQFF
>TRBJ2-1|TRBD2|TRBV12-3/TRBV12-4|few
TGTGCCAGCAGTTACCTCTCTAGCGGGAGTCCGGCATTCTCCTACAATGAGCAGTTCTTC
CASSYLSSGSPAFSYNEQFF
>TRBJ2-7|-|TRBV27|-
TGTGCCAGCAGTTTTGTGGGTATAACCTACGAGCAGTACTTC
CASSFVGITYEQYF
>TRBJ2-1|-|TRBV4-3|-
TGCGCCAGCAGCCAAGATCCCCGAGAATACGGCAATGAGCAGTTCTTC
CASSQDPREYGNEQFF
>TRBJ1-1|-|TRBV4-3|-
TGCGCCAGCAGCCAAGATATACTGGCTGAAGCTTTCTTT
CASSQDILAEAFF
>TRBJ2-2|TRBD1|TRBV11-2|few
TGTGCCAGCAGCTTATCCCGGACAGGGGTAAACACCGGGGAGCTGTTTTTT
CASSLSRTGVNTGELFF
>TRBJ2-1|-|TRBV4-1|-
TGCGCCAGCAGCCAAGAAGAGCGGAACAATGAGCAGTTCTTC
CASSQEERNNEQFF
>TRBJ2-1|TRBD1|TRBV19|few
TGTGCCAGTAGTATGGACAGGAACTACAATGAGCAGTTCTTC
CASSMDRNYNEQFF
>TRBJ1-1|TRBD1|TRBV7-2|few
TGTGCCAGCAGCTTCCAGGGGGGGATGGGAGCTTTCTTT
CASSFQGGMGAFF
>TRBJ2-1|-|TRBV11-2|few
TGTGCCAGCAGCTTTGGGTTCGCGTACAATGAGCAGTTCTTC
CASSFGFAYNEQFF
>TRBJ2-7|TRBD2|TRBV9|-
TGTGCCAGCAGCGTAGAATCGTCTAGCGGGAACGAGCAGTACTTC
CASSVESSSGNEQYF
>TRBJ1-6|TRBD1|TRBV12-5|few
TGTGCTAGTGGTCCAGGACAGGGGAGCTCCTATAATTCACCCCTCCACTTT
CASGPGQGSSYNSPLHF
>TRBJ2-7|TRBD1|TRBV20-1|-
TGCAGTGCTAGTTTTCCCCAGGGGGCGAAGCACGAGCAGTACTTC
CSASFPQGAKHEQYF
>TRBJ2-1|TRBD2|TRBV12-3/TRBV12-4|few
TGTGCCAGCAGTGCCCTAGCGGGAAATTACAATGAGCAGTTCTTC
CASSALAGNYNEQFF
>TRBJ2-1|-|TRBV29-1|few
TGCAGCGCCGCAACCACCTACAATGAGCAGTTCTTC
CSAATTYNEQFF
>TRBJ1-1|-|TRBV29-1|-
TGCAGCGTCCTGACAGCGATCACTGAAGCTTTCTTT
CSVLTAITEAFF
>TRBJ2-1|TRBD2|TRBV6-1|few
TGTGCCAGCAGCCCTAGCGGTCACAATGAGCAGTTCTTC
CASSPSGHNEQFF
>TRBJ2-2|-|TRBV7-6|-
TGTGCCAGCAGCTTAATAAAACTAGGAGATGACACCGGGGAGCTGTTTTTT
CASSLIKLGDDTGELFF
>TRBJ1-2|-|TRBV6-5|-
TGTGCCAGCAGTTATAATCGGGTTACGGGCTACACCTTC
CASSYNRVTGYTF
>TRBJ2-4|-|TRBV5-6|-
TGTGCCAGCAGCTTGGGAGGGGAAGCCAAAAACATTCAGTACTTC
CASSLGGEAKNIQYF
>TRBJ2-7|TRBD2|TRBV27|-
TGTGCCACCCCCTTTCCTAAGGGACTAGGAAACTACGAGCAGTACTTC
CATPFPKGLGNYEQYF
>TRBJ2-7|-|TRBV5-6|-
TGTGCCATCAGCACCGGGCTCGTCTCCGAGCAGTACTTC
CAISTGLVSEQYF
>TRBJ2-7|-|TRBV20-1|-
TGCAGTGTCCCGGCACTGGGGCTCGGGTCCGAGCAGTACTTC
CSVPALGLGSEQYF
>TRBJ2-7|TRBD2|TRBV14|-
TGTGCCAGCAGCCTTGGGACTAGCTTCTACGAGCAGTACTTC
CASSLGTSFYEQYF
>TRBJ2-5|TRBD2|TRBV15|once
TGTGCCACCAGCAGGGGGACTAGCGGGAGTAGGGAGACCCAGTACTTC
CATSRGTSGSRETQYF
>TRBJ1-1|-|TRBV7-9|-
TGTGCCAGCAGCTTAGGCAAAGGCCTAGGGGGTAACACTGAAGCTTTCTTT
CASSLGKGLGGNTEAFF
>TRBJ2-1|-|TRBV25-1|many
TGTGCCAGCAGTGAATCGGTGAACTACAATGAGCAGTTCTTC
CASSESVNYNEQFF
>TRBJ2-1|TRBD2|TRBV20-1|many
TGCAGTGCTAGCCGGACTAGCGGGGGCCTGGGAAATGAGCAGTTCTTC
CSASRTSGGLGNEQFF
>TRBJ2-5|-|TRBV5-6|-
TGTGCCAGCAGCTTGGCCCCGGGTTTAGGAGAGACCCAGTACTTC
CASSLAPGLGETQYF
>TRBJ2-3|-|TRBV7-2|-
TGTGCCAGCGGCGTAGATACGCAGTATTTT
CASGVDTQYF
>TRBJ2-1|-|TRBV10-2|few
TGCGCCAGCAGTAGGGGGGGGATGCACAATGAGCAGTTCTTC
CASSRGGMHNEQFF
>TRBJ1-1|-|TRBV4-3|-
TGCGCCAGCAGCCAAGTTAAGGGGGGCAACACTGAAGCTTTCTTT
CASSQVKGGNTEAFF
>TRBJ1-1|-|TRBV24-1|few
TGTGCCACCAGTGATTTGCACGAGGTTCTTAAGAACACTGAAGCTTTCTTT
CATSDLHEVLKNTEAFF
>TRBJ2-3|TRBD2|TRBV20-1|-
TGCAGTGCCTTGGGGACTAGCGGGCGGGTCACAGATACGCAGTATTTT
CSALGTSGRVTDTQYF
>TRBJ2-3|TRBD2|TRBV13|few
TGTGCCAGCAGCTTAGTGGGACTAGCGGGAGTCACAGATACGCAGTATTTT
CASSLVGLAGVTDTQYF
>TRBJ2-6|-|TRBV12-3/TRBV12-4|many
TGTGCCAGCAGTTCGGTTAAGGGTGGGGCCAACGTCCTGACTTTC
CASSSVKGGANVLTF
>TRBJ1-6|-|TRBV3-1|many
TGTGCCAGCAGCCAAGCGAGGGGGGTCCGGTCACCCCTCCACTTT
CASSQARGVRSPLHF
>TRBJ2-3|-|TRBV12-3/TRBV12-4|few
TGTGCCAGCAGTACGGCAGGGAACCTACCCGATACGCAGTATTTT
CASSTAGNLPDTQYF